A selection of T cell receptor beta chains follows, all from one sample in a study of T cells in Graves' hyperthyroidism and ophthalmopathy. MiXCR, applied by TCRdb to the multiplex PCR reads, yields one record per CDR3 protein. The sample lists around 350,000 distinct CDR3 sequences; 15% were seen once. Sequencing was performed on blood. The receptors come from a woman in her sixties or seventies with Graves' ophthalmopathy. The CDR3 runs from the conserved cysteine through the conserved F or W. A D gene is named only where the DNA matches it firmly. Size is stated for part of the rows, as once, few or many counts, or as a class when the clone is expanded.

CDR3 length: 15; V gene: TRBV9; D gene: -; clone size: -; J gene: TRBJ1-2; CDR3 protein: CASSEGGRADYGYTF; CDR3 DNA: TGTGCCAGCAGCGAGGGGGGCAGGGCTGACTATGGCTACACCTTC
CDR3 length: 16; V gene: TRBV28; D gene: TRBD2; clone size: -; J gene: TRBJ2-3; CDR3 protein: CASSNPTSGRPDTQYF; CDR3 DNA: TGTGCCAGCAGTAATCCGACTAGCGGGAGACCAGATACGCAGTATTTT
CDR3 length: 15; V gene: TRBV5-4; D gene: TRBD2; clone size: -; J gene: TRBJ2-3; CDR3 protein: CASSPDGLVPDTQYF; CDR3 DNA: TGTGCCAGCAGCCCAGATGGACTAGTACCAGATACGCAGTATTTT
CDR3 length: 15; V gene: TRBV6-1; D gene: TRBD1; clone size: few; J gene: TRBJ2-2; CDR3 protein: CASTGQGAQTGELFF; CDR3 DNA: TGTGCCAGCACCGGACAGGGGGCGCAAACCGGGGAGCTGTTTTTT
CDR3 length: 13; V gene: TRBV5-1; D gene: -; clone size: many; J gene: TRBJ2-7; CDR3 protein: CASSVPGSYEQYF; CDR3 DNA: TGCGCCAGCAGCGTACCAGGGTCCTACGAGCAGTACTTC
CDR3 length: 15; V gene: TRBV20-1; D gene: TRBD2; clone size: many; J gene: TRBJ2-7; CDR3 protein: CSARGLLAGDREQYF; CDR3 DNA: TGCAGTGCTAGGGGACTACTAGCGGGCGATCGGGAGCAGTACTTC
CDR3 length: 11; V gene: TRBV5-1; D gene: -; clone size: many; J gene: TRBJ2-1; CDR3 protein: CASSLGGSQFF; CDR3 DNA: TGCGCCAGCAGCTTGGGGGGATCTCAGTTCTTC
CDR3 length: 15; V gene: TRBV11-1; D gene: TRBD1; clone size: many; J gene: TRBJ2-7; CDR3 protein: CASSPLRDRGYEQYF; CDR3 DNA: TGTGCCAGCAGCCCCCTCCGAGACAGGGGCTACGAGCAGTACTTC
CDR3 length: 14; V gene: TRBV19; D gene: -; clone size: few; J gene: TRBJ2-1; CDR3 protein: CASTVGRGYNEQFF; CDR3 DNA: TGTGCCAGTACCGTAGGAAGAGGATACAATGAGCAGTTCTTC
CDR3 length: 15; V gene: TRBV28; D gene: -; clone size: many; J gene: TRBJ2-1; CDR3 protein: CASSLQNRAGNEQFF; CDR3 DNA: TGTGCCAGCAGTTTGCAAAACAGGGCGGGCAATGAGCAGTTCTTC